This passage covers 14 T cell receptor beta chains from one sample sequenced in a study of prognosis after radiotherapy for stage I lung cancer. Genomic DNA was subjected to two-round multiplex PCR for amplification of TCR beta CDR3. First-round PCR used primers specific to each TRBV and TRBJ gene. TCRdb itself ran the multiplex PCR reads through MiXCR, one entry per CDR3 protein. In the table there are some 15,000 distinct CDR3 sequences, approximately 30% of which are singletons. The sample was PBMCs, taken before or after stereotactic body radiation therapy (not recorded which). The receptors stem from a donor aged 50 or older with non-small cell lung cancer.

This clonotype was seen ten or more times. V gene TRBV7-9 combines with J gene TRBJ1-2; 7 bases fit TRBD1. The J segment lost 2 bases and the V segment lost 2 bases, leaving 5 bases of the junction unmatched. The CDR3 sequence is 15 residues long. Germline V gene lookup returns CDR1 SEHNR and CDR2 FQNEAQ (reference sequence). CDR3 DNA: TGTGCCAGCAGCTTAAAACAGGGGATCAACTATGGCTACACCTTC. Translation: CASSLKQGINYGYTF.

This clonotype was seen many times. The V gene is TRBV6-1, the J gene TRBJ1-3; 7 nucleotides agree with TRBD1. Germline lookup yields CDR1 MNHNS and CDR2 SASEGT. The CDR3 has 16 residues. The J segment lost 0 bases and the V segment lost 9 bases, leaving 11 bases of the junction unmatched. CDR3 sequence reads: CASQMGQSHSGNTIYF. CDR3 in DNA: TGTGCCAGTCAAATGGGACAGTCACACTCTGGAAACACCATATATTTT.

Comment on this clonotype: A much bigger clone sits one base away, suggesting this may be a read error. The V and J genes are TRBV4-2 and TRBJ2-3; D is perhaps TRBD2 (5 bases). Germline loops: CDR1 LGHNA, CDR2 YNFKEQ. This CDR3 spans 16 amino acids. Trimming cost V 0 bases and J 6 bases, with 16 bases left between them. The CDR3, as DNA: TGTGCCAGCAGCCAAGATCTGACTATTCCCCGGGATACGCAGTATTTT. Translation gives CASSQDLTIPRDTQYF.

The chain recombines TRBV2 with TRBJ2-1; perhaps TRBD2 as D (5 bases). The germline gives CDR1 SNHLY, CDR2 FYNNEI. The V end lost 8 bases, the J end lost 0 bases, and 8 bases lay between the germline ends. The CDR3 spans 13 residues. CDR3 sequence (DNA): TGTGCCAGCCTGGGGAGCTCCTACAATGAGCAGTTCTTC. Amino acids: CASLGSSYNEQFF. The full variable domain, its missing parts supplied by reference TRBV2 and TRBJ2-1, is EPEVTQTPSHQVTQMGQEVILRCVPISNHLYFYWYRQILGQKVEFLVSFYNNEISEKSEIFDDQFSVERPDGSNFTLKIRSTKLEDSAMYFCASLGSSYNEQFFGPGTRLTVL.

This clonotype was seen many times. The genes are TRBV7-9 and TRBJ2-2, with D possibly matching TRBD2 (7 bases). The ends were cut back, 4 bases at V and 6 bases at J, with 12 bases in the middle. The CDR3 spans 14 residues. Germline V gives CDR1 SEHNR, CDR2 FQNEAQ (reference sequence). The DNA for the CDR3 is TGTGCCAGCAGCTCGGGGGGCGGGCCCGGGGAGCTGTTTTTT. Translating it yields CASSSGGGPGELFF. Complete variable domain (other parts from reference TRBV7-9 and TRBJ2-2): DTGVSQNPRHKITKRGQNVTFRCDPISEHNRLYWYRQTLGQGPEFLTYFQNEAQLEKSRLLSDRFSAERPKGSFSTLEIQRTEQGDSAMYLCASSSGGGPGELFFGEGSRLTVL.

Turning to this clonotype: This may arise from a read error, as a much more abundant clone is one base away. The genes are TRBV10-3 and TRBJ2-5; the match to TRBD2 covers 8 bases. Germline V gives CDR1 ENHRY, CDR2 SYGVKD. The CDR3 length is 15 residues. With V trimmed by 7 bases and J by 5 bases, 12 bases remained unmatched. Here the CDR3 DNA reads TGTGCCATCACCCCCCTAGCGGGTGGGGGGGAGACCCAGTACTTC. It yields the protein CAITPLAGGGETQYF.

This clonotype showed up just a few times. This likely came from a read error, as a far larger clone is one base away. The J gene is TRBJ2-3, the V gene TRBV7-9; the match to TRBD1 covers 12 bases. The CDR3 consists of 15 residues. From germline, CDR1 is SEHNR and CDR2 FQNEAQ (reference sequence). Trimming cost V 4 bases and J 9 bases; bases outside gene matches: 8. In DNA, the CDR3 is TGTGCCAGCAGCTCGACGGGACAGGGGGCGCGAACGCAGTATTTT. Its translation: CASSSTGQGARTQYF. The entire variable domain, with the rest obtained from reference TRBV7-9 and TRBJ2-3, is as follows: DTGVSQNPRHKITKRGQNVTFRCDPISEHNRLYWYRQTLGQGPEFLTYFQNEAQLEKSRLLSDRFSAERPKGSFSTLEIQRTEQGDSAMYLCASSSTGQGARTQYFGPGTRLTVL.

As to this clonotype: It is likely a read error: a sequence one base away is far more abundant. As DNA, the CDR3 is TGTGCCAGCAGAACAGGTAGCTCCTACAATGAGCAGTACTTC. Its translation: CASRTGSSYNEQYF. V gene TRBV12-3 or TRBV12-4 combines with J gene TRBJ2-7; weak D call: TRBD1 (5 bases). V was shortened by 6 bases and J by 7 bases, with 19 bases between the two germline ends. The CDR3 consists of 14 residues.

This clonotype was seen ten or more times. This chain joins TRBV18 and TRBJ2-3; no firm D call. V dropped 0 bases and J dropped 2 bases, with 12 bases sitting between them. CDR1 is KGHSH and CDR2 is LQKENI in the germline V gene. There are 16 residues in the CDR3. The CDR3 bases are TGTGCCAGCTCACCACCGGTGTTAGCCGCCACAGATACGCAGTATTTT. It codes for CASSPPVLAATDTQYF.

This clonotype is termed medium-sized. V and J are TRBV7-9 and TRBJ2-7; TRBD2 matches at 12 bases. The CDR3 runs to 15 residues. Germline V gives CDR1 SEHNR, CDR2 FQNEAQ (reference sequence). Losses at the gene ends were 5 bases for V and 3 bases for J; bases not matched to a gene: 5. CDR3 DNA: TGTGCCAGCAGCCAGACTAGCGGGAGAGTCTACGAGCAGTACTTC. Residues: CASSQTSGRVYEQYF.

The rearrangement uses TRBV7-2 and TRBJ2-2, with D perhaps TRBD1 (7 bases). V was pared by 5 bases and J by 8 bases, with 15 bases between. CDR3 length: 14 residues. Germline V gives CDR1 SGHTA, CDR2 FQGNSA. The CDR3 spells CASSPTGRKGELFF. The CDR3 DNA reads TGTGCCAGCAGCCCGACAGGGAGGAAAGGGGAGCTGTTTTTT.

In this sample, this clonotype turned up many times. V is TRBV6-9 and J is TRBJ2-1; perhaps TRBD2 as D (5 bases). V was cut by 3 bases and J by 5 bases, with 14 bases left in between. Germline V gene sequence: CDR1 MNHGY, CDR2 SVAAGI. This CDR3 spans 15 amino acids. DNA for the CDR3: TGTGCCAGCAGTTACGTGGTCCTGGAGGACAATGAGCAGTTCTTC. This codes for CASSYVVLEDNEQFF.

This rearrangement joins TRBV30 to TRBJ1-5; D is unresolved. Per germline, CDR1 GTSNPN and CDR2 SVGIG (reference sequence). The CDR3 length is 13 residues. Trimming pared 2 bases from V and 5 bases from J, leaving 10 bases between. The CDR3 sequence: CAWSPGGDQPQHF. The CDR3 DNA reads as TGTGCCTGGAGTCCGGGCGGCGATCAGCCCCAGCATTTT.

This clonotype was found many times. The V gene is TRBV4-1, the J gene TRBJ1-2; D call uncertain. Looked up from germline, CDR1 is MGHRA and CDR2 is YSYEKL. Trimming removed 4 bases from V and 6 bases from J, with 9 bases in between. The CDR3 is 12 residues long. The CDR3 is CASSRPGDGYTF. The CDR3 DNA reads TGCGCCAGCAGCCGGCCCGGGGATGGCTACACCTTC.